This is a list of T cell receptor beta chains from one sample in a study of regulatory T cells in long-lasting Graves disease. TCRdb reprocessed the multiplex PCR reads via MiXCR and lists one record per CDR3 protein. The table includes about 420,000 distinct CDR3 sequences, over 15% detected once. This same sample was also part of a study on T cells in Graves' hyperthyroidism and ophthalmopathy.

The sample here was peripheral blood mononuclear cells (PBMCs), taken at new diagnosis, from a patient treated with antithyroid drugs. The receptors shown here come from a woman aged 18-35 years with Graves disease. Each CDR3 is given with its conserved first and last residue. The order of the fields is V gene, D gene, J gene, clone size, CDR3 DNA, CDR3 protein. A D gene is named only where the DNA matches it firmly. Only some rows state a clone size, as once, few, many or a class for expanded clones.

V: TRBV7-2
D: TRBD1
J: TRBJ2-7
size: NA
DNA: TGTGCCAGCAGCCAACTGGGACAGTTTTACGAGCAGTACTTC
CDR3: CASSQLGQFYEQYF

V: TRBV3-1
D: TRBD1
J: TRBJ2-5
size: NA
DNA: TGTGCCAGCAGCCACGGGACAGGAGCCCAGTACTTC
CDR3: CASSHGTGAQYF

V: TRBV5-1
D: NA
J: TRBJ2-2
size: NA
DNA: TGTGCCAGCAGCACGACAACAGGGTTCACCGGGGAGCTGTTTTTT
CDR3: CASSTTTGFTGELFF

V: TRBV7-9
D: NA
J: TRBJ2-3
size: many
DNA: TGTGCCAGCAGCTTACCAGGGTCAGACGATACGCAGTATTTT
CDR3: CASSLPGSDDTQYF

V: TRBV2
D: NA
J: TRBJ1-4
size: NA
DNA: TGTGCCAGCAGTGGTACTCTGACGGGCGGTCATGAAAAACTGTTTTTT
CDR3: CASSGTLTGGHEKLFF

V: TRBV5-6
D: NA
J: TRBJ2-1
size: few
DNA: TGTGCCAGCAGCTTGGTAGAGGTCCATGAGCAGTTCTTC
CDR3: CASSLVEVHEQFF

V: TRBV2
D: TRBD1
J: TRBJ2-1
size: many
DNA: TGTGCCAGCAGTACAGGGGGCTGGGAGCAGTTCTTC
CDR3: CASSTGGWEQFF

V: TRBV7-9
D: TRBD1
J: TRBJ2-6
size: NA
DNA: TGTGCCAGCAGCTATGGACAGGGGAAAAACTCTGGGGCCAACGTCCTGACTTTC
CDR3: CASSYGQGKNSGANVLTF

V: TRBV4-3
D: NA
J: TRBJ2-7
size: NA
DNA: TGCGCCAGCAGCCAAGTTTACAGATCCGAGCAGTACTTC
CDR3: CASSQVYRSEQYF

V: TRBV18
D: NA
J: TRBJ1-1
size: many
DNA: TGTGCCAGCTCACCACTGGGTGCTGAAGCTTTCTTT
CDR3: CASSPLGAEAFF

V: TRBV13
D: NA
J: TRBJ1-5
size: many
DNA: TGTGCCAGCAGCTTAGCGGGGGAGGGGGGTCGTTCGCCCCCCCAGCATTTT
CDR3: CASSLAGEGGRSPPQHF

V: TRBV24-1
D: NA
J: TRBJ2-2
size: few
DNA: TGTGCCACCAGTGCGTTTCGGGCCGGGGAGCTGTTTTTT
CDR3: CATSAFRAGELFF

V: TRBV11-2
D: NA
J: TRBJ2-7
size: many
DNA: TGTGCCAGCAGCTTAGATCCTGGAACCTACGAGCAGTACTTC
CDR3: CASSLDPGTYEQYF

V: TRBV20-1
D: NA
J: TRBJ1-2
size: NA
DNA: TGCAGTGCTAGACTTACAGTCTCGAATGGCTACACCTTC
CDR3: CSARLTVSNGYTF

V: TRBV7-2
D: TRBD1
J: TRBJ1-2
size: many
DNA: TGTGCCAGCAGCTCCCCGGGACAGGGGGCATCTAACTATGGCTACACCTTC
CDR3: CASSSPGQGASNYGYTF

V: TRBV7-8
D: NA
J: TRBJ2-5
size: few
DNA: TGTGCCAGCAGCTTAGCGGGGGCTGAAGAGACCCAGTACTTC
CDR3: CASSLAGAEETQYF

V: TRBV6-1
D: NA
J: TRBJ2-1
size: few
DNA: TGTGCCAGCTTCGGTTTGGGCTCACTATACAATGAGCAGTTCTTC
CDR3: CASFGLGSLYNEQFF

V: TRBV20-1
D: TRBD1
J: TRBJ2-4
size: few
DNA: TGCAGTGCTAGCCCGACAGGGGTCATTCAGTACTTC
CDR3: CSASPTGVIQYF

V: TRBV29-1
D: NA
J: TRBJ2-5
size: NA
DNA: TGCAGCGTCGCCCGACTACAAGAGACCCAGTACTTC
CDR3: CSVARLQETQYF

V: TRBV29-1
D: NA
J: TRBJ2-1
size: NA
DNA: TGCAGCGTCGGGGACATTTACAATGAGCAGTTCTTC
CDR3: CSVGDIYNEQFF

V: TRBV5-8
D: NA
J: TRBJ1-4
size: NA
DNA: TGTGCCAGCAGCTTGGCCAGGCCGCCGTTGGTGTGGGGAAAACTGTTTTTT
CDR3: CASSLARPPLVWGKLFF

V: TRBV6-5
D: NA
J: TRBJ2-1
size: many
DNA: TGTGCCAGCAGTTACGGTGGATTCCACACGCGTAATGAGCAGTTCTTC
CDR3: CASSYGGFHTRNEQFF

V: TRBV20-1
D: TRBD1
J: TRBJ2-7
size: many
DNA: TGCAGTGCTAGGGGGACAGTGGCCGAGCAGTACTTC
CDR3: CSARGTVAEQYF

V: TRBV7-8
D: NA
J: TRBJ2-1
size: few
DNA: TGTGCCAGCAGCTTGCCTGGGAAGGACAATGAGCAGTTCTTC
CDR3: CASSLPGKDNEQFF

V: TRBV24-1
D: TRBD1
J: TRBJ1-2
size: many
DNA: TGTGCCACCAGTGCGGACAGGAATTATGGCTACACCTTC
CDR3: CATSADRNYGYTF

V: TRBV5-6
D: NA
J: TRBJ1-2
size: few
DNA: TGTGCCAGCAGCTCCCCGTGGACGGCAGACTATGGCTACACCTTC
CDR3: CASSSPWTADYGYTF

V: TRBV11-1
D: NA
J: TRBJ2-3
size: many
DNA: TGTGCCAGCAGCCCGAGTCTCGGAGTTACCGATACGCAGTATTTT
CDR3: CASSPSLGVTDTQYF

V: TRBV6-1
D: TRBD1
J: TRBJ1-2
size: few
DNA: TGTGCCAGCAGTGAAGCTGGGGACAGCCCGATCTTTACCTTC
CDR3: CASSEAGDSPIFTF

V: TRBV27
D: TRBD2
J: TRBJ2-1
size: few
DNA: TGTGCCAGCAGTCCACACCCGGGACTAGGTTTGGGTGAGCAGTTCTTC
CDR3: CASSPHPGLGLGEQFF

V: TRBV7-7
D: TRBD1
J: TRBJ2-5
size: NA
DNA: TGTGCTAGCAGCTTAGAATATCGGGGGACAGGTAAAGAAGAGACCCAGTACTTC
CDR3: CASSLEYRGTGKEETQYF

V: TRBV20-1
D: NA
J: TRBJ1-1
size: few
DNA: TGCAGTGCTAGAGATCAAACGAACACTGAAGCTTTCTTT
CDR3: CSARDQTNTEAFF

V: TRBV18
D: TRBD1
J: TRBJ2-7
size: many
DNA: TGTGCCTCGGGACAGGGGAGTTACGAGCAGTACTTC
CDR3: CASGQGSYEQYF

V: TRBV4-1
D: TRBD1
J: TRBJ2-7
size: once
DNA: TGCGCCAGCAGCTCCCCAGCCAGGGGGTCCTCCTACGAGCAGTACTTC
CDR3: CASSSPARGSSYEQYF

V: TRBV29-1
D: TRBD2
J: TRBJ2-7
size: few
DNA: TGCAGCGGGTTAGCGGGATCGAACGAGCAGTACTTC
CDR3: CSGLAGSNEQYF

V: TRBV5-1
D: TRBD2
J: TRBJ2-5
size: few
DNA: TGCGCCAGCACCCTGGGGCCAGCGGGAACGGCTGAGACCCAGTACTTC
CDR3: CASTLGPAGTAETQYF

V: TRBV12-3/TRBV12-4
D: NA
J: TRBJ1-1
size: many
DNA: TGTGCCAGCAGTAACATGTATGGACAGTTAGGCAAGACTGAAGCTTTCTTT
CDR3: CASSNMYGQLGKTEAFF

V: TRBV7-6
D: NA
J: TRBJ2-7
size: many
DNA: TGTGCCAGCAGCCTAGGATATGGACCTACCTACGAGCAGTACTTC
CDR3: CASSLGYGPTYEQYF

V: TRBV18
D: NA
J: TRBJ2-2
size: few
DNA: TGTGCCAGCTCACCACTCTTTGGGGGCGCGAACACCGGGGAGCTGTTTTTT
CDR3: CASSPLFGGANTGELFF

V: TRBV28
D: TRBD1
J: TRBJ2-7
size: many
DNA: TGTGCCAGCAGCTACGGGACAGGGATTTACGAGCAGTACTTC
CDR3: CASSYGTGIYEQYF

V: TRBV6-1
D: TRBD1
J: TRBJ1-3
size: once
DNA: TGTGCCAGCAGTGAAATGTTTGGGACAGACTCTGGAAACACCATATATTTT
CDR3: CASSEMFGTDSGNTIYF

V: TRBV11-2
D: NA
J: TRBJ2-3
size: NA
DNA: TGTGCCAGCAGCCTCGGAGGGGGAGTCCAGCAGTATTTT
CDR3: CASSLGGGVQQYF

V: TRBV3-1
D: TRBD1
J: TRBJ2-7
size: many
DNA: TGTGCCAGCAGCCAAGGGCCAGGGGGTTTGGGAGAGCAGTACTTC
CDR3: CASSQGPGGLGEQYF

V: TRBV5-1
D: NA
J: TRBJ2-4
size: few
DNA: TGCGCCAGCAGCTTGGGACTGCTGGAAGTCAAAAACATTCAGTACTTC
CDR3: CASSLGLLEVKNIQYF

V: TRBV30
D: NA
J: TRBJ1-2
size: many
DNA: TGTGCCTGGATAACTGGCTACACCTTC
CDR3: CAWITGYTF

V: TRBV20-1
D: NA
J: TRBJ1-1
size: few
DNA: TGCAGTGCTAGGCTGACAGTTTCACATGAAGCTTTCTTT
CDR3: CSARLTVSHEAFF

V: TRBV7-9
D: NA
J: TRBJ2-7
size: many
DNA: TGTGCCAGCAGCAAACTAGGCTACGAGCAGTACTTC
CDR3: CASSKLGYEQYF

V: TRBV28
D: TRBD2
J: TRBJ2-1
size: few
DNA: TGTGCCAGCCTAGGGACTACATACAATGAGCAGTTCTTC
CDR3: CASLGTTYNEQFF

V: TRBV7-9
D: NA
J: TRBJ2-7
size: many
DNA: TGTGCCAGCAGCTTAGGGTTGGGCGAGCAGTACTTC
CDR3: CASSLGLGEQYF

V: TRBV5-1
D: TRBD2
J: TRBJ2-3
size: many
DNA: TGCGCCAGCAGCTTGGGCCTAGCGGGAGAAGATACGCAGTATTTT
CDR3: CASSLGLAGEDTQYF